This entry lists 11 T cell receptor beta chains sequenced from one sample in a study of neoadjuvant anti-PD-1 for oral cavity cancer. This table comes from immunoSEQ multiplex PCR, and its TCRdb copy is limited to in-frame clones, with some not included. This sample has tens of thousands of clones, with 80% to 90% found just once. Time point: after neoadjuvant nivolumab, at surgical resection. The specimen comprised PBMCs, sampled after nivolumab (anti-PD-1) treatment. These receptors came from a person aged 35 to 85 with oral cavity squamous cell carcinoma.

The chain carries TRBV28 and TRBJ2-1; 13 bases are shared with TRBD2. Germline V gene lookup returns CDR1 MDHEN and CDR2 SYDVKM. V gave up 5 bases and J gave up 5 bases; unmatched junction bases: 3. CDR3 length equals 15 residues. CDR3 amino acids: CASSLGTSGNNEQFF. The CDR3 bases are TGTGCCAGCAGTCTCGGGACTAGCGGGAACAATGAGCAGTTCTTC.

This sequence joins TRBV30 and TRBJ2-7; a weak D match, TRBD2 (5 bases). Looked up from germline, CDR1 is GTSNPN and CDR2 is SVGIG (reference sequence). V gave up 3 bases and J gave up 3 bases, with 18 bases separating them. CDR3 length: 15 amino acids. CDR3 sequence: CAWRPSAGWGYEQYF. The CDR3 DNA reads TGTGCCTGGAGACCCTCCGCGGGCTGGGGCTACGAGCAGTACTTC.

This clone turned up a few times. The chain joins TRBV14 to TRBJ2-2, with D unclear. Germline V lookup: CDR1 SGHDN, CDR2 FVKESK. The CDR3 runs to 14 residues. The ends were cut back, 1 base at V and 5 bases at J, with 8 bases in the middle. CDR3 protein: CASSQVILTGELFF. As DNA, the CDR3 is TGTGCCAGCAGCCAAGTGATACTAACCGGGGAGCTGTTTTTT.

The chain carries TRBV4-1 and TRBJ2-2; tentative D call: TRBD2 (6 bases). The CDR3 extends over 18 amino acids. The V end was cut by 1 base, the J end by 6 bases, with 21 bases between. The germline V gene has CDR1 MGHRA and CDR2 YSYEKL. The CDR3 protein is CASSQGKLSGVVPGELFF. As DNA, the CDR3 is TGCGCCAGCAGCCAAGGGAAGTTGTCGGGAGTCGTCCCCGGGGAGCTGTTTTTT.

The V gene is TRBV28, the J gene TRBJ2-7; TRBD2 might be the D (6 bases). The CDR3 runs 12 residues. Per the germline V gene, CDR1 is MDHEN and CDR2 is SYDVKM. V gave up 8 bases and J gave up 6 bases, with 14 bases separating them. The CDR3 spells CASGSGLSEQYF. The CDR3 nucleotides read TGTGCCAGCGGATCGGGACTCTCCGAGCAGTACTTC.

V is TRBV6-1 and J is TRBJ1-2; 8 positions match TRBD1. V trimming: 5 bases; J trimming: 7 bases; junction bases outside the gene matches: 9. The CDR3 has 14 residues. CDR1 is MNHNS, CDR2 SASEGT, per germline. The CDR3 loop is CASSQQTGVRGYTF. The DNA of the CDR3 is TGTGCCAGCAGTCAACAGACAGGGGTTCGTGGCTACACCTTC.

The gene calls are TRBV6-5 and TRBJ2-7, with D possibly being TRBD2 (6 bases). V gave up 7 bases and J gave up 6 bases, with 19 bases separating them. CDR3 size: 14 residues. CDR1 and CDR2 from the germline V gene are MNHEY and SVGAGI. The CDR3 sequence is CASTPRTEGGEQYF. The CDR3 region has the DNA TGTGCCAGCACCCCCCGTACGGAGGGAGGCGAGCAGTACTTC.

This chain uses TRBV27 with TRBJ2-7, with a possible D match to TRBD2 (6 bases). This CDR3 is built from 15 residues. V lost 6 bases, J lost 4 bases, and 19 bases lay in between. In germline, CDR1 is MNHEY, CDR2 SMNVEV (reference sequence). CDR3 residues: CASSLNAGFLYEQYF. CDR3 DNA sequence: TGTGCCAGCAGCCTCAACGCGGGATTTTTGTACGAGCAGTACTTC.

The CDR3 sequence is CASKGPVEYEQYF. CDR3 DNA sequence: TGTGCCAGCAAGGGCCCGGTTGAGTACGAGCAGTACTTC. The chain is built from TRBV7-9 and TRBJ2-7; D is unclear. Germline-derived CDR1 and CDR2 are SEHNR and FQNEAQ (reference sequence). This CDR3 region has 13 residues. Deletions cut 7 bases from V and 4 bases from J, with 14 bases between.

The J gene is TRBJ1-5, the V gene TRBV6-6, with 7 nucleotides matching TRBD1. Germline assignment: CDR1 MNHNY and CDR2 SVGAGI (reference sequence). CDR3 length: 16 amino acids. The junction had 4 bases not matched to a gene; V was cut back by 0 bases and J by 2 bases. The CDR3: CASSYSRQGGNQPQHF. DNA for the CDR3: TGTGCCAGCAGTTACTCGAGACAGGGAGGCAATCAGCCCCAGCATTTT.

The chain carries TRBV4-2 and TRBJ2-1, with D possibly matching TRBD1 (6 bases). CDR3 length: 15 amino acids. Trimming took 4 bases from V and 12 from J, leaving 22 bases between them. Germline lookup yields CDR1 LGHNA and CDR2 YNFKEQ. The CDR3: CASSRHWRPQGWQFF. In DNA form, the CDR3 reads TGTGCCAGCAGCCGCCATTGGCGGCCCCAGGGGTGGCAGTTCTTC.